One and the same sample provided the 3 T cell receptor beta chains below, sequenced in a study of shared clonotypes between healthy human individuals. Here immunoSEQ multiplex PCR was the method, and the copy in TCRdb shows in-frame clones only, minus some. The repertoire holds more than 600,000 clones, with around 90% as singletons. Naive CD8 isolation took CD45RO-negative cells positively selected for CCR7 and excluded terminally differentiated effector memory CD45RA+ cells. Specimen: naive CD8+ T cells sorted from blood. The receptors were gathered from a man aged 30-40 years in good health.

The rearrangement links TRBV5-6 to TRBJ2-1; D uncertain. CDR3 length: 12 amino acids. The germline V gene encodes CDR1 SGHDT and CDR2 YYEEEE. V was cut by 2 bases and J by 6 bases, with 6 bases left in between. The CDR3, as DNA: TGTGCCAGCAGCTTTTTCGGCAATGAGCAGTTCTTC. Encoded protein: CASSFFGNEQFF.

The V and J genes are TRBV27 and TRBJ2-7, with TRBD2 matching 12 bases. The trim removed 5 bases at V and 2 bases at J, leaving 10 bases unmatched. This CDR3 is built from 17 residues. The V gene's germline CDR1 is MNHEY and CDR2 SMNVEV (reference sequence). The CDR3, as DNA: TGTGCCAGCAGTCCTCTGACTAGCGGGAGCCCACCCTACGAGCAGTACTTC. This gives the protein CASSPLTSGSPPYEQYF.

The sample holds many counts of this clone. This rearrangement joins TRBV7-8 to TRBJ2-3, with a tentative D call TRBD2 (6 bases). V lost 7 bases to trimming and J lost 5 bases, with 22 bases between them. Looked up from germline, CDR1 is SGHVS and CDR2 is FQNEAQ. The CDR3 runs to 16 residues. CDR3 sequence: CASTDGGPVLLDTQYF. The CDR3 DNA sequence: TGTGCCAGCACTGACGGAGGGCCTGTTTTGCTAGATACGCAGTATTTT.